The present T cell receptor (beta chain) was sequenced within a study of OX40 agonist ivuxolimab in advanced cancers. CDR1 is SGHTA and CDR2 is FQGNSA in the germline V gene. The CDR3 runs to 16 residues. Trimming shortened V by 1 base and J by 6 bases, and 19 bases separated the two germline ends. In its sample, this clone was seen a few times. TCRdb's table, derived via immunoSEQ multiplex PCR, lists solely in-frame clones and lacks some. Of roughly 59,000 clones detected, approximately 80% appear once; the ten largest clones hold 2% to 2.5%. Sample: CD4+ or CD8+ T cells sorted from blood, taken in a trial of the OX40 agonist ivuxolimab. The sequence was collected from an adult with an advanced solid tumor such as melanoma, head and neck, liver or kidney cancer. The chain links TRBV7-2 to TRBJ2-7, with D tentatively TRBD2 (7 bases). CDR3 nucleotides: TGTGCCAGCAGCTTAGAATCCCCGTGGAGGGGGGGCGAGCAGTACTTC. Encoded protein: CASSLESPWRGGEQYF.